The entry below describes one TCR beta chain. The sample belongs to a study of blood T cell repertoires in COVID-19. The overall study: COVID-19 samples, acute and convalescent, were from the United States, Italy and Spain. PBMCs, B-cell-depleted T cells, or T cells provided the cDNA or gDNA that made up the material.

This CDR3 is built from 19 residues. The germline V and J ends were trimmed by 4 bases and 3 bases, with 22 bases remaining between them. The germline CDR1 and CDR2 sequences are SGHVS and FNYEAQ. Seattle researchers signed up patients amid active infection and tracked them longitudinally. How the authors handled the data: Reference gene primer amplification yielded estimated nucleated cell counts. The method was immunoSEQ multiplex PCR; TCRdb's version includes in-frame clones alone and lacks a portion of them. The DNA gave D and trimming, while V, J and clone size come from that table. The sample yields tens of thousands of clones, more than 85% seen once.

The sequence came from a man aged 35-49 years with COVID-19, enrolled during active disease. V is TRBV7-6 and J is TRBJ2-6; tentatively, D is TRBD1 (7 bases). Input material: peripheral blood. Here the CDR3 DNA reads TGTGCCAGCAGCTCGCTAGCGTGGCAGGGGGTGGTTGGGGCCAACGTCCTGACTTTC. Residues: CASSSLAWQGVVGANVLTF.